This TCR beta chain originates from a study of IL-17A CD8 T cells in psoriatic arthritis synovium. Regarding the study in general: The goal of the study was to define the phenotype, molecular profile and function of synovial IL-17A+CD8+ T cells in psoriatic arthritis pathogenesis. Overall results and qualifications from the work: Only a few patients were included in the TCR sequencing, a limited sample size that the authors acknowledged. Cells came from synovial fluid rather than synovial tissue, since no psoriatic arthritis synovial tissue samples were available. Although over 5% of the repertoire was occupied by some individual clones, most synovial CD8+ subsets remained polyclonal. Morisita overlap indices above 0.8 were seen in a couple of patients because many Tc17 clones were shared with the synovial Tc1 population.

Of note for this clone: Its cognate antigen has yet to be identified. No much larger clone is present one base from it, and per-base qualities are unavailable.

After DNA extraction (Qiagen), TCRbeta V-D-J rearrangements were amplified in a bias-controlled manner and then sequenced at high throughput (immunoSEQ; Adaptive Biotech). The original pipeline was this. Productive sequences were analyzed at sequence level using the immunoSEQ Analyzer platform. Clonality was computed as 1 minus Pielou's evenness, ranging from 0 (highly polyclonal) to 1 (monoclonal). How much repertoires overlapped between subsets was quantified with the Morisita index, which goes from 0 (no similarity) to 1 (complete similarity). Entries here come from immuneACCESS through TCRdb and include only in-frame sequences with V and J called. Some clones fail to appear in such tables; in the studies checked, an unresolved V gene covers under half of the shortfall, and the cause of the remainder is unknown. V, J and clone size were drawn from that table, and D and trimming were deduced from the DNA. This sample has approximately 2,300 clones in its table, and roughly 76% of those were observed once. The ten largest clones capture over 12% of the sample.

The CDR3 sequence holds 15 residues, the cysteine and phenylalanine included. Only the CDR3 DNA stays, 45 bases, in frame from base 1. The CDR1 and CDR2 encoded by the germline V gene are MNHNS and SASEGT. V loses 5 bases of germline sequence and J loses 4 bases, and the interval between the two ends is 16 bases. Magnetically isolated CD3+ T cells were stimulated about 1.5 hours with PMA and ionomycin, then labeled by IL-17A and IFNgamma cytokine secretion assays. Synovial fluid effusions were aspirated from the actively inflamed joints of patients with psoriatic arthritis. For each patient, synovial fluid served as the source from which three memory CD8+ T cell populations were isolated by sorting: Tc1 cells (IL-17A-IFNgamma+), Tc17 cells (IL-17A+) and the bulk memory fraction, allowing their TCR repertoires to be compared. The psoriatic arthritis patients fulfilled the Classification of Psoriatic Arthritis Study Group (CASPAR) criteria. Cells secreting cytokines were also stained with a viability dye and with anti-CD3, CD8, CD14 and CD4 antibodies, then sorted on a BD FACSAria. A few patients with psoriatic arthritis provided sorted synovial fluid CD8+ T cell subsets that underwent TCRbeta sequencing. Synovial fluid mononuclear cells were isolated using Lymphoprep and were cryopreserved in liquid nitrogen prior to use. The medium used for cryopreservation was made up of about 47% fetal calf serum and approximately 9.9% dimethyl sulfoxide.

The sequenced sample consisted of IFN-gamma+ CD8+ T cells from synovial fluid. Interpreted using the paper, the cell subset or site label stands for: IL-17A-IFNgamma+ memory CD8+ (Tc1) cells. The receptor comes from a human donor with psoriatic arthritis. The chain links TRBV6-1 with TRBJ2-3; the D gene could be either TRBD1 or TRBD2, each agreeing at 6 bases. Read as DNA, the sequence is TGTGCCAGCAGTAAAGAACAGGGAGGCGCAGATACGCAGTATTTT. This yields the protein CASSKEQGGADTQYF.